What follows are 23 T cell receptor beta chains derived from one specimen sequenced in a study of T cell changes during pregnancy in multiple sclerosis (dated by TCRdb to about 2019). The library was produced with the immunoSEQ multiplex PCR assay. Held by TCRdb, this immuneACCESS table contains in-frame sequences only and omits some clones. Under half of the omission traces to an unresolved V gene where checked; the cause of the rest is unknown. The sample has about 100,000 clones on record, roughly 90% of them singletons. The ten top clones hold more than 1.5% of the sample. The specimen comprised peripheral blood, sampled after pregnancy. These receptors all come from a female donor with multiple sclerosis, enrolled in a pregnancy study.

This clone was seen once. The chain employs TRBV13 and TRBJ2-1; D possibly corresponds to TRBD1 (5 bases). The CDR3 totals 14 residues. The germline V and J ends were trimmed by 2 bases and 2 bases, with 7 bases remaining between them. Germline V gene lookup returns CDR1 PRHDT and CDR2 FYEKMQ (reference sequence). CDR3 in DNA: TGTGCCAGCAGCTTACAGGGAACCTACAATGAGCAGTTCTTC. Residues: CASSLQGTYNEQFF. Full variable domain (missing parts from reference TRBV13 and TRBJ2-1): AAGVIQSPRHLIKEKRETATLKCYPIPRHDTVYWYQQGPGQDPQFLISFYEKMQSDKGSIPDRFSAQQFSDYHSELNMSSLELGDSALYFCASSLQGTYNEQFFGPGTRLTVL.

The rearrangement uses TRBV9 and TRBJ2-1; D unresolved. The CDR3 has 13 residues. V was shortened by 0 bases and J by 5 bases, with 6 bases between the two germline ends. The germline gives CDR1 SGDLS, CDR2 YYNGEE. CDR3 residues: CASSVDTNNEQFF. The CDR3, as DNA: TGTGCCAGCAGCGTAGACACGAACAATGAGCAGTTCTTC.

The gene calls are TRBV6-5 and TRBJ1-3; TRBD1 is a possible D gene (5 bases). Germline V lookup: CDR1 MNHEY, CDR2 SVGAGI. This CDR3 has 13 amino acids. Trimming stripped 6 bases from V and 6 bases from J, with 12 bases between. CDR3 nucleotide sequence: TGTGCCAGCAGGCTGACAGATAAAAACACCATATATTTT. This sequence encodes CASRLTDKNTIYF.

The chain recombines TRBV9 with TRBJ2-5; perhaps TRBD2 as D (6 bases). Trimming removed 4 bases at V and 0 bases at J, with 13 bases between. This CDR3 has 15 residues. The germline V gene has CDR1 SGDLS and CDR2 YYNGEE. This CDR3 is CASSMAGQHQETQYF. The DNA for the CDR3 is TGTGCCAGCAGCATGGCGGGGCAGCACCAAGAGACCCAGTACTTC.

Only one count was recorded for this clone. The rearrangement uses TRBV5-8 and TRBJ1-6; 8 bases agree with TRBD1. The germline V gene encodes CDR1 SGHTS and CDR2 YDEGEE. The CDR3 spans 13 residues. Losses at the gene ends were 5 bases for V and 10 bases for J; bases not matched to a gene: 5. CDR3 in amino acids: CASSAGGISPLHF. In DNA, the CDR3 is TGTGCCAGCAGTGCAGGGGGCATCTCACCCCTCCACTTT.

This chain uses TRBV10-3 with TRBJ2-1, with 7 bases lining up with TRBD2. The CDR3 is made up of 13 amino acids. Looked up from germline, CDR1 is ENHRY and CDR2 is SYGVKD. V gave up 4 bases and J gave up 9 bases; unmatched junction bases: 6. The chain's CDR3 is CAISGSSGGEQFF. In DNA form, the CDR3 reads TGTGCCATCAGTGGGTCTAGCGGAGGTGAGCAGTTCTTC.

The chain is built from TRBV30 and TRBJ2-5; 10 bases fit TRBD1. CDR1 and CDR2 from the germline V gene are GTSNPN and SVGIG (reference sequence). J gave up 4 bases and V 2 bases, and 7 bases lay outside the gene matches. The CDR3 spans 15 residues. The CDR3 loop reads CAWSTTGGWGETQYF. DNA of the CDR3: TGTGCCTGGAGTACGACAGGGGGCTGGGGAGAGACCCAGTACTTC. The full variable domain, with the rest looked up from reference TRBV30 and TRBJ2-5, is SQTIHQWPATLVQPVGSPLSLECTVEGTSNPNLYWYRQAAGRGLQLLFYSVGIGQISSEVPQNLSASRPQDRQFILSSKKLLLSDSGFYLCAWSTTGGWGETQYFGPGTRLLVL.

This rearrangement joins TRBV27 to TRBJ2-7; 11 bases are a match to TRBD2. From germline, CDR1 is MNHEY and CDR2 SMNVEV (reference sequence). This CDR3 spans 16 amino acids. J gave up 2 bases and V 6 bases, and 9 bases lay outside the gene matches. The CDR3 protein is CASRLDTSGRPYEQYF. The CDR3 DNA follows: TGTGCCAGCAGACTAGATACTAGCGGGAGACCCTACGAGCAGTACTTC.

This sequence joins TRBV15 and TRBJ2-5, with D maybe TRBD2 (5 bases). This CDR3 spans 14 amino acids. CDR1 and CDR2 (germline): LNHNV, YYDKDF (reference sequence). V lost 1 base, J lost 0 bases, and 6 bases lay in between. The CDR3 region is CATSRGGNQETQYF. The CDR3 nucleotides read TGTGCCACCAGCAGAGGAGGGAACCAAGAGACCCAGTACTTC.

The chain employs TRBV11-3 and TRBJ2-3; D possibly corresponds to TRBD2 (5 bases). V gave up 5 bases and J gave up 4 bases, with 7 bases separating them. This CDR3 contains 12 residues. Looked up from germline, CDR1 is SGHNT and CDR2 is YENEEA. The CDR3 bases are TGTGCCAGCAGCGAGGGTTCAGATACGCAGTATTTT. This gives the protein CASSEGSDTQYF.

J is TRBJ1-2 and V is TRBV9; D remains unclear. Germline-derived CDR1 and CDR2 are SGDLS and YYNGEE. The CDR3 spans 14 residues. Trimming left V 4 bases short and J 3 bases short, with 13 bases between. This CDR3 is CASSPRWADYGYTF. The DNA of the CDR3 is TGTGCCAGCAGCCCCAGGTGGGCAGACTATGGCTACACCTTC.

This chain uses TRBV4-3 with TRBJ1-1; weak D call: TRBD1 (5 bases). Germline CDR1 LGHNA, CDR2 YSLEER. V was clipped by 1 base and J by 4 bases, with 13 bases between them. The CDR3 is 15 amino acids. The CDR3 coding sequence is TGCGCCAGCAGCCAAGTACGCGGTGGGGCCACTGAAGCTTTCTTT. Translated: CASSQVRGGATEAFF.

The V call is TRBV27, the J call TRBJ1-3, with 10 bases matching TRBD1. Germline values: CDR1 MNHEY, CDR2 SMNVEV (reference sequence). V lost 6 bases, J lost 4 bases, and 9 bases stayed unmatched. The CDR3 contains 16 residues. CDR3 DNA sequence: TGTGCCAGCAGGAAGACAGGGGGCGCTGACGGAAACACCATATATTTT. Encoded protein: CASRKTGGADGNTIYF.

The rearrangement uses TRBV9 and TRBJ1-6; perhaps TRBD1 as D (5 bases). The germline CDR1 and CDR2 sequences are SGDLS and YYNGEE. CDR3 length: 14 amino acids. The germline V and J ends were trimmed by 2 bases and 10 bases, with 13 bases remaining between them. CDR3 bases: TGTGCCAGCAGCGTGGGAGGGGATAGATCACCCCTCCACTTT. This codes for CASSVGGDRSPLHF. The full variable domain, rest sourced from reference TRBV9 and TRBJ1-6, is DSGVTQTPKHLITATGQRVTLRCSPRSGDLSVYWYQQSLDQGLQFLIQYYNGEERAKGNILERFSAQQFPDLHSELNLSSLELGDSALYFCASSVGGDRSPLHFGNGTRLTVT.

The gene calls are TRBV7-6 and TRBJ1-5; TRBD1 agrees at 7 bases. The CDR3 extends over 16 amino acids. CDR1 is SGHVS, CDR2 FNYEAQ, per germline. V lost 1 base, J lost 1 base, and 4 bases stayed unmatched. Here the CDR3 DNA reads TGTGCCAGCAGCTTAGAGACAGGGAAAAGCAATCAGCCCCAGCATTTT. Amino acids: CASSLETGKSNQPQHF.

This chain joins TRBV2 and TRBJ2-6; the D is unclear. CDR1 and CDR2 from the germline V gene are SNHLY and FYNNEI. CDR3 length: 13 amino acids. Deletions cut 4 bases from V and 3 bases from J, with 4 bases between. CDR3 protein: CASSVSGANVLTF. In nucleotides, the CDR3 is TGTGCCAGCAGTGTGAGTGGGGCCAACGTCCTGACTTTC. Supplemented by reference TRBV2 and TRBJ2-6, the full variable domain reads EPEVTQTPSHQVTQMGQEVILRCVPISNHLYFYWYRQILGQKVEFLVSFYNNEISEKSEIFDDQFSVERPDGSNFTLKIRSTKLEDSAMYFCASSVSGANVLTFGAGSRLTVL.

This chain uses TRBV28 with TRBJ2-7; weak D call: TRBD2 (7 bases). The V gene's germline CDR1 is MDHEN and CDR2 SYDVKM. Deletions cut 6 bases from V and 0 bases from J, with 12 bases between. This CDR3 has 14 amino acids. DNA of the CDR3: TGTGCCAGCAGGGGGGGGCCCAGCTCCTACGAGCAGTACTTC. Translation gives CASRGGPSSYEQYF.

The genes are TRBV5-1 and TRBJ1-4, with 7 bases matching TRBD1. This CDR3 is built from 16 residues. Germline lookup yields CDR1 SGHRS and CDR2 YFSETQ. After removal of 0 bases from V and 5 bases from J, the junction contained 7 bases not matched to a gene. The CDR3 DNA sequence: TGCGCCAGCAGCTTGGAGGTGGGACAGAGAAATGAAAAACTGTTTTTT. Residues: CASSLEVGQRNEKLFF.

The gene calls are TRBV10-3 and TRBJ1-3; the D gene is possibly TRBD1 (5 bases). Trimming stripped 9 bases from V and 1 base from J, with 7 bases between. CDR3 length: 12 amino acids. Germline V lookup: CDR1 ENHRY, CDR2 SYGVKD. CDR3 region: CAMKGSGNTIYF. CDR3 sequence (DNA): TGTGCCATGAAGGGGTCTGGAAACACCATATATTTT.

The chain has TRBV6-4 and TRBJ2-3; 7 bases align to TRBD2. V trimming: 3 bases; J trimming: 0 bases; junction bases outside the gene matches: 6. The germline V gene has CDR1 MRHNA and CDR2 SNTAGT. The CDR3 loop spans 16 amino acids. The CDR3 coding sequence is TGTGCCAGCAGTGAACAACTAGCGTCTAGCACAGATACGCAGTATTTT. Its protein product is CASSEQLASSTDTQYF.

This chain joins TRBV19 and TRBJ1-2; D is undetermined. Germline CDR1 and CDR2: LNHDA and SQIVND (reference sequence). This CDR3 region has 15 residues. Trimming pared 7 bases from V and 3 bases from J, leaving 18 bases between. The CDR3 loop is CASTIPVGGHYGYTF. As DNA, the CDR3 is TGTGCCAGTACCATCCCCGTCGGAGGCCACTATGGCTACACCTTC.

This clone was recorded once. This chain connects TRBV7-2 to TRBJ1-6, with unresolved D. The V and J ends lost 1 base and 6 bases respectively, with 7 bases between them. In germline, CDR1 is SGHTA, CDR2 FQGNSA. This CDR3 spans 14 amino acids. CDR3 loop: CASSLGATNSPLHF. The CDR3, as DNA: TGTGCCAGCAGCTTAGGGGCTACTAATTCACCCCTCCACTTT.

The rearrangement uses TRBV2 and TRBJ2-1, with a weak D call TRBD2 (5 bases). Germline CDR1 SNHLY, CDR2 FYNNEI. Trimming cost V 7 bases and J 2 bases, with 15 bases left between them. CDR3 size: 15 residues. Written as DNA, the CDR3 is TGTGCCAGCACAGGACTGGGAAGAACCTACAATGAGCAGTTCTTC. Protein: CASTGLGRTYNEQFF.